The entry below gives a single TCR beta chain sequence along with its context. V was pared by 2 bases and J by 6 bases, with 7 bases between. The CDR3 spans 12 residues. The germline CDR1 and CDR2 sequences are MNHNY and SVGAGI (reference sequence). Here immunoSEQ multiplex PCR was the method, and the copy in TCRdb shows in-frame clones only, minus some. The top ten clones hold over 10% of a sample with about 480,000 clones, approximately 79% of them seen once. The data derive from a study of shared clonotypes between healthy human individuals. This TCR was recovered from a woman aged 40 to 50 in good health. Some clones in this sample may be carry-over from other donors' samples. Sequences were obtained from PBMCs. The rearrangement joins TRBV6-6 to TRBJ1-1, with D unclear. The CDR3 is CASSYGRAEAFF. The CDR3 nucleotides read TGTGCCAGCAGTTACGGTCGGGCTGAAGCTTTCTTT.